Sequencing of this T cell receptor (beta chain) was carried out in a study of cytomegalovirus exposure and HLA in healthy donors. Broader study findings: Cytomegalovirus status, reportedly, was diagnosed with high specificity and sensitivity by the classifier. There were some V segments, including TRBV6-2 and TRBV6-3, excluded as indistinguishable. A list of about 160 TCR beta chains associated with cytomegalovirus was given. It was likely that a cluster of highly shared sequence variants was a sequencing artifact.

V was clipped by 2 bases and J by 4 bases, with 14 bases between them. The CDR3 length is 16 residues. From germline, CDR1 is LGHNA and CDR2 YNFKEQ. This clone was seen only once. The antigen is not known. The PCR had 60 Vbeta and 13 Jbeta primers. Data came from immunoSEQ multiplex PCR; TCRdb stores just in-frame clones and leaves some out. The data hold approximately 170,000 clones, with around two thirds observed a single time. The sequence came from a man between 40 and 49 years old in good health and CMV-seronegative. Sequencing was carried out using PBMCs. J is TRBJ2-2 and V is TRBV4-2; D remains unclear. CDR3 loop: CASSQQLSSGTGELFF. CDR3 bases: TGTGCCAGCAGCCAACAGCTAAGTTCGGGCACCGGGGAGCTGTTTTTT.